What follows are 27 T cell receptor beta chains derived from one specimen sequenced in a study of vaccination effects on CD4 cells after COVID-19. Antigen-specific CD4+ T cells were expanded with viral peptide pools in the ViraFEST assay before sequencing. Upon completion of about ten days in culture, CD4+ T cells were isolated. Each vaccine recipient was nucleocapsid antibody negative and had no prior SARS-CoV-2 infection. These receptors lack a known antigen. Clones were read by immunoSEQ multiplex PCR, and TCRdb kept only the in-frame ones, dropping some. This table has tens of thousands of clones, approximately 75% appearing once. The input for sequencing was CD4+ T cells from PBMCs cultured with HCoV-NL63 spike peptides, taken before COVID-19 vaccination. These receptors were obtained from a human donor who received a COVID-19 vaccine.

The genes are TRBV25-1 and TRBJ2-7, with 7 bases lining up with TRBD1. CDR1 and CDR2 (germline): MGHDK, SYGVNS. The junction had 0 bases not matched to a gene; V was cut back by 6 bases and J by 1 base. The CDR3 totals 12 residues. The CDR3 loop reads CASRGQSYEQYV. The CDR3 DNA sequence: TGTGCCAGCAGGGGACAGTCCTACGAGCAGTACGTC.

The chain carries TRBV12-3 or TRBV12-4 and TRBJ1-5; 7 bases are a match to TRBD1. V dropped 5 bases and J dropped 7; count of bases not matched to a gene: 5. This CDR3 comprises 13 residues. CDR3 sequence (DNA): TGTGCCAGCAGTGACAGGGTCGGACAGCCCCAGCATTTT. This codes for CASSDRVGQPQHF.

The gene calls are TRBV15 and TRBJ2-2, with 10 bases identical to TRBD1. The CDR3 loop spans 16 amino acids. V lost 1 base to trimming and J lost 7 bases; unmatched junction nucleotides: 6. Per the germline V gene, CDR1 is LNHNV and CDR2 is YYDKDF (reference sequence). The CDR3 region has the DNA TGTGCCACCAGCAGAGTCCGACAGGGGGCAAACGGGGAGCTGTTTTTT. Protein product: CATSRVRQGANGELFF.

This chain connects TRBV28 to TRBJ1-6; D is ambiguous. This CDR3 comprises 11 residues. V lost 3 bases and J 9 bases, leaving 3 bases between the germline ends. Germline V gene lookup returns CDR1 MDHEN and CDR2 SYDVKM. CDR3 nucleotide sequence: TGTGCCAGCAGTTTTCCTTCACCCCTCCACTTT. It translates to CASSFPSPLHF.

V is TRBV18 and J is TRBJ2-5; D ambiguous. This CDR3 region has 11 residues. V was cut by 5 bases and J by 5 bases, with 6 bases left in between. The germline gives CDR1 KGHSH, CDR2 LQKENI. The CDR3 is CASSTAETQYF. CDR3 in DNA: TGTGCCAGCTCAACAGCGGAGACCCAGTACTTC.

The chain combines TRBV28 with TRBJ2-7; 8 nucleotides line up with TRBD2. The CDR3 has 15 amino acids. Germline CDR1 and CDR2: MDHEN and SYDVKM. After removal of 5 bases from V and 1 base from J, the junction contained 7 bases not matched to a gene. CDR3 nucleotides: TGTGCCAGCAGTCGGGGGGGGGTAAGGTCCTACGAGCAGTACGTC. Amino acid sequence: CASSRGGVRSYEQYV.

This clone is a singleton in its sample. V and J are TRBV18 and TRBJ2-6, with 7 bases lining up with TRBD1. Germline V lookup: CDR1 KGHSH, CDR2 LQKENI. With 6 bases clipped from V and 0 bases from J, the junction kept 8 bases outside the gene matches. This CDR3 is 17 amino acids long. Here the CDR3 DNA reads TGTGCCAGCTCCTGGGACAGCAGTTACTCTGGGGCCAACGTCCTGACTTTC. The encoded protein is CASSWDSSYSGANVLTF.

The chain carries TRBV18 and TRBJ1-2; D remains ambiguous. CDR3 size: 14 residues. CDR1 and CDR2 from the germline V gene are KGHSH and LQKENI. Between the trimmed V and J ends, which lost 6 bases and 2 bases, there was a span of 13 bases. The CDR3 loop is CASSQLSGNYGYTF. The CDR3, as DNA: TGTGCCAGCTCGCAACTGAGTGGGAACTATGGCTACACCTTC. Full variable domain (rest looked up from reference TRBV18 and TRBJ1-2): NAGVMQNPRHLVRRRGQEARLRCSPMKGHSHVYWYRQLPEEGLKFMVYLQKENIIDESGMPKERFSAEFPKEGPSILRIQQVVRGDSAAYFCASSQLSGNYGYTFGSGTRLTVV.

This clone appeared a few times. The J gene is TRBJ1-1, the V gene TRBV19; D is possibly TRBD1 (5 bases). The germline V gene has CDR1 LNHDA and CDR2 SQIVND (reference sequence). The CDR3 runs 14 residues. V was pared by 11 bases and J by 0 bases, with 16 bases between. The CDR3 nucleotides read TGTGCCCCTCGGCCAGGGACCTTGAACACTGAAGCTTTCTTT. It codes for CAPRPGTLNTEAFF.

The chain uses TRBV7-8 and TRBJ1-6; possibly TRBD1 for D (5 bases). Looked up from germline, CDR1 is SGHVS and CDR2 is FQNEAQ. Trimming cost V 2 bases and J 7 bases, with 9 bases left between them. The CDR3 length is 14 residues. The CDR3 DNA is TGTGCCAGCAGCTTACAGGGAAGCAATTCACCCCTCCACTTT. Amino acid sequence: CASSLQGSNSPLHF.

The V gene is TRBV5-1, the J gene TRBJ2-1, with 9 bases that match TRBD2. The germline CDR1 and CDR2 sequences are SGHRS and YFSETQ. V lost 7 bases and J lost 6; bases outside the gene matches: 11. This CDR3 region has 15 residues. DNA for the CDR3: TGCGCCAGCCTGGGGATAGCGGGGGCCCTCAATGAGCAGTTCTTC. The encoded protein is CASLGIAGALNEQFF.

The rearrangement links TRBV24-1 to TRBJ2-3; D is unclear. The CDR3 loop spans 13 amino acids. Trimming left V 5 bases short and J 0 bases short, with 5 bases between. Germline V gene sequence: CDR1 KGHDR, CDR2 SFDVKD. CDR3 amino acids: CATSGDSTDTQYF. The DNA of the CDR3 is TGTGCCACCAGTGGCGACAGCACAGATACGCAGTATTTT.

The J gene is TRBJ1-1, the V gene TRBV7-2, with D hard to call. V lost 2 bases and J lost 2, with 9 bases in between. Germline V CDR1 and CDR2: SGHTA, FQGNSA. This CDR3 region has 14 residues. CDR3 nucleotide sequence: TGTGCCAGCAGCTTAAGGGCAGTTAACACTGAAGCTTTCTTT. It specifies CASSLRAVNTEAFF.

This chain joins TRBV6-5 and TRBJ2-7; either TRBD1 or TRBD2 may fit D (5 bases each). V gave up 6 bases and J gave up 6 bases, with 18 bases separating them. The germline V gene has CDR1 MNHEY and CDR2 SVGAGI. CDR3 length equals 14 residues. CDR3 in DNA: TGTGCCAGCAGAGGCGAAGCAGGGACGAGCGAGCAGTACGTC. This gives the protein CASRGEAGTSEQYV.

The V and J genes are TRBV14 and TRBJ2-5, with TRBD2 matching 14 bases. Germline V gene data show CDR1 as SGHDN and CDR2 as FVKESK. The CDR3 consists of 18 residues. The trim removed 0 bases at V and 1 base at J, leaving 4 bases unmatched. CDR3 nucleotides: TGTGCCAGCAGCCAAGATTGGACTAGCGGGGGGCTCCAAGAGACCCAGTACTTC. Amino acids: CASSQDWTSGGLQETQYF.

CDR3 in amino acids: CASSIRSGGATGELFF. CDR3 nucleotide sequence: TGTGCCAGCAGCATCCGGAGCGGGGGGGCCACCGGGGAGCTGTTTTTT. V is TRBV9 and J is TRBJ2-2, with 10 bases fitting TRBD2. Trimming took 4 bases from V and 4 from J; bases not matched to a gene: 7. There are 16 residues in the CDR3. Germline V CDR1 and CDR2: SGDLS, YYNGEE. The full variable domain, rest sourced from reference TRBV9 and TRBJ2-2, is DSGVTQTPKHLITATGQRVTLRCSPRSGDLSVYWYQQSLDQGLQFLIQYYNGEERAKGNILERFSAQQFPDLHSELNLSSLELGDSALYFCASSIRSGGATGELFFGEGSRLTVL.

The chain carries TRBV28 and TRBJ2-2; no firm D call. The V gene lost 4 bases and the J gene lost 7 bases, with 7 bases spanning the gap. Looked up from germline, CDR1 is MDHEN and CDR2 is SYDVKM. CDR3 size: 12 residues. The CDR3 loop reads CASSYVLGELFF. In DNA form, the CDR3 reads TGTGCCAGCAGTTATGTCCTCGGGGAGCTGTTTTTT.

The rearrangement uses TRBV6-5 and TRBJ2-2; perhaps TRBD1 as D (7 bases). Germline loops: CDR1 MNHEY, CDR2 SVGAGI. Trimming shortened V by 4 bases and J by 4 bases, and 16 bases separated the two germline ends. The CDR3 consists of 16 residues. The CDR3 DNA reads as TGTGCCAGCAGTTTAGAAAGACAGGGAGGCACCGGGGAGCTGTTTTTT. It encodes CASSLERQGGTGELFF.

The CDR3 DNA sequence: TGCGCCAGCAGCTTTGGACTAGCGGGGGGGCATAGCACAGATACGCAGTATTTT. Translating it yields CASSFGLAGGHSTDTQYF. The gene calls are TRBV5-1 and TRBJ2-3; 15 bases agree with TRBD2. CDR1 is SGHRS, CDR2 YFSETQ, per germline. The CDR3 consists of 18 residues. V was clipped by 2 bases and J by 0 bases; unmatched bases: 4.

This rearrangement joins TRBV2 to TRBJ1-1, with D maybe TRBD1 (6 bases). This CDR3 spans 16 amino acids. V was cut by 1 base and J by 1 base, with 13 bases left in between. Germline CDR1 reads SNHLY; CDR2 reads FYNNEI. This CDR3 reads CASSEDRARENTEAFF. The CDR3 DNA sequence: TGTGCCAGCAGTGAAGACAGGGCCAGGGAGAACACTGAAGCTTTCTTT.

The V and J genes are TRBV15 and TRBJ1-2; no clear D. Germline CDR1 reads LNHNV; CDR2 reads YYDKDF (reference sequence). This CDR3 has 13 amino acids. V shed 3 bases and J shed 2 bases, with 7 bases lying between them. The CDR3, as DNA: TGTGCCACCAGCAGCGATGGGAACTATGGCTACACCTTC. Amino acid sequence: CATSSDGNYGYTF.

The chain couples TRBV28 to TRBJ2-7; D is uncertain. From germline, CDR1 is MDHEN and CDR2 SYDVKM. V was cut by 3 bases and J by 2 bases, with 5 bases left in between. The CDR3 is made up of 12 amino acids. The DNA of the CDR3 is TGTGCCAGCAGTTTCGGCCCCTACGAGCAGTACGTC. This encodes CASSFGPYEQYV.

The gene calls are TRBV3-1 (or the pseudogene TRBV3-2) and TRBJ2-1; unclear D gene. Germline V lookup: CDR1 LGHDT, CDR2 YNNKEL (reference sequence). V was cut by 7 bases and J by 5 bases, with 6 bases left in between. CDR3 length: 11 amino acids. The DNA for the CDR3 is TGTGCCAGCACCCTACACAATGAGCAGTTCTTC. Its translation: CASTLHNEQFF.

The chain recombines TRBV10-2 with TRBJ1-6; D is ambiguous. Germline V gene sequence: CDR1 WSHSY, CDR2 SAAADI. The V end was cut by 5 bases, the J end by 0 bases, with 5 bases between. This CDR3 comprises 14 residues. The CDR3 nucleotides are TGCGCCAGCAGTCAGAGCTCCTATAATTCACCCCTCCACTTT. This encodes CASSQSSYNSPLHF.

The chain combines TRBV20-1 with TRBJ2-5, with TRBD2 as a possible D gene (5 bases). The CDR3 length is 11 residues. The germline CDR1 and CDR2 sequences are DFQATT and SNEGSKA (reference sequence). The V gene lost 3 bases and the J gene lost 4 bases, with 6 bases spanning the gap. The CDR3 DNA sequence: TGCAGTGCTAGGAGGGCAGAGACCCAGTACTTC. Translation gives CSARRAETQYF.

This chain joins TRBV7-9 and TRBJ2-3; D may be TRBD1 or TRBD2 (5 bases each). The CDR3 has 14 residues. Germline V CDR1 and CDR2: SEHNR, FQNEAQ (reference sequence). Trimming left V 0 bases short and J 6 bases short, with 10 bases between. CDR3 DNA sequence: TGTGCCAGCAGCTTAGCCGGGGCAGGGGATACGCAGTATTTT. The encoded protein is CASSLAGAGDTQYF. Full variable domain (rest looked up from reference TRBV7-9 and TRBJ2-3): DTGVSQNPRHKITKRGQNVTFRCDPISEHNRLYWYRQTLGQGPEFLTYFQNEAQLEKSRLLSDRFSAERPKGSFSTLEIQRTEQGDSAMYLCASSLAGAGDTQYFGPGTRLTVL.

CDR3 sequence: CASRTGNYGYTF. CDR3 in DNA: TGTGCCAGCCGTACTGGGAACTATGGCTACACCTTC. The chain links TRBV6-5 to TRBJ1-2; D is unresolved. Trimming took off 8 bases at V and 2 bases at J, with 9 bases between the two ends. There are 12 residues in the CDR3. Germline V gene data show CDR1 as MNHEY and CDR2 as SVGAGI.